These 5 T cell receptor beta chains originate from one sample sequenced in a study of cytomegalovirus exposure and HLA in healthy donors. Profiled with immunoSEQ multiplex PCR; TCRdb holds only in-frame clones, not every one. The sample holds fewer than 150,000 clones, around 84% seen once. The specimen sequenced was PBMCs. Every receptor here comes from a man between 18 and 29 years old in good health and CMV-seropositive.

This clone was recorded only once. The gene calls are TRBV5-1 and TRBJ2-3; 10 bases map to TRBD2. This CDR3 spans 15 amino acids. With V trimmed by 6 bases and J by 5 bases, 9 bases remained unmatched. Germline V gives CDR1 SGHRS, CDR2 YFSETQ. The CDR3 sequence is CASTPLAGGEDTQYF. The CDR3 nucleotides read TGCGCCAGCACCCCCTTAGCGGGGGGCGAAGATACGCAGTATTTT. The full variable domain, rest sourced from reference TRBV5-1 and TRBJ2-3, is KAGVTQTPRYLIKTRGQQVTLSCSPISGHRSVSWYQQTPGQGLQFLFEYFSETQRNKGNFPGRFSGRQFSNSRSEMNVSTLELGDSALYLCASTPLAGGEDTQYFGPGTRLTVL.

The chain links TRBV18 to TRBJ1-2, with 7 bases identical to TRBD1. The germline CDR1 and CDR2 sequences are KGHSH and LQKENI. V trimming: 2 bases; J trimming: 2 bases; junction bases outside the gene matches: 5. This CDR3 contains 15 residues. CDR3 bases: TGTGCCAGCTCACCATATTCAGGGGGGAACTATGGCTACACCTTC. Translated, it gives CASSPYSGGNYGYTF.

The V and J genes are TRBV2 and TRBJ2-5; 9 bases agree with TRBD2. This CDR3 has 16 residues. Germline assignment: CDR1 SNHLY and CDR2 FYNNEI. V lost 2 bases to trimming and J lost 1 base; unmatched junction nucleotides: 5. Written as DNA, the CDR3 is TGTGCCAGCAGTGAACTGCGGGGGGGGCGCCAAGAGACCCAGTACTTC. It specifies CASSELRGGRQETQYF.

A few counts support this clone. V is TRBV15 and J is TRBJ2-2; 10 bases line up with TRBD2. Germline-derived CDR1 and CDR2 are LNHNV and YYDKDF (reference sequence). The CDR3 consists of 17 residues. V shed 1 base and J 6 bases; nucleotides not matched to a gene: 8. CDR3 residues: CATSRAMASGRSGELFF. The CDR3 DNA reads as TGTGCCACCAGCAGAGCGATGGCTAGCGGGAGATCCGGGGAGCTGTTTTTT.

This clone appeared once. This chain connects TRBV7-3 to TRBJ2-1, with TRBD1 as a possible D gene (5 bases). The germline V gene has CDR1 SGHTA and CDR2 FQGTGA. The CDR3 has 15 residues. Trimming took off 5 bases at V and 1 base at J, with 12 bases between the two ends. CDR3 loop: CASSPGYGSYNEQFF. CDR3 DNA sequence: TGTGCCAGCAGCCCAGGGTACGGGTCCTACAATGAGCAGTTCTTC.